Presented here are 6 T cell receptor beta chains from one specimen sequenced in a study of PD-L1 blockade in urothelial cancer. The table came from immunoSEQ multiplex PCR; TCRdb's copy has only in-frame clones and leaves some out. The sample contains around 40,000 clones, just over 35% of which appear only once. The input for sequencing was tumor tissue, taken before atezolizumab (anti-PD-L1) treatment. The source of these receptors is a man aged 60 to 69 with urothelial cancer.

This rearrangement joins TRBV19 to TRBJ2-5; no reliable D call. Trimming took off 1 base at V and 3 bases at J, with 6 bases between the two ends. The V gene's germline CDR1 is LNHDA and CDR2 SQIVND (reference sequence). There are 13 residues in the CDR3. CDR3 nucleotide sequence: TGTGCCAGTAGTATAGGGTGGGAAGAGACCCAGTACTTC. Translation gives CASSIGWEETQYF.

This clone came up many times. This CDR3 is CASSLGTRVGGYTF. The CDR3 bases are TGTGCCAGCAGCTTAGGGACTCGGGTCGGAGGCTACACCTTC. The chain combines TRBV11-3 with TRBJ1-2; D is unresolved. From germline, CDR1 is SGHNT and CDR2 YENEEA. The CDR3 totals 14 residues. V was trimmed by 1 base and J by 8 bases, leaving 14 bases between them.

This chain connects TRBV6-8 to TRBJ1-1, with D perhaps matching TRBD1 (5 bases). Deletions cut 9 bases from V and 2 bases from J, with 25 bases between. CDR3 size: 17 residues. CDR1 and CDR2 (germline): MNHGY, SAAAGT. CDR3 DNA sequence: TGTGCCAGGGGATTTCTCGGGGCGCGGGGGACCAACACTGAAGCTTTCTTT. Translating gives CARGFLGARGTNTEAFF.

In this sample, this clone turned up a few times. The chain carries TRBV23-1 and TRBJ1-2; no reliable D call. TRBV23-1 falls under the ORF class, with uncertain function. Between the trimmed V and J ends, which lost 2 bases and 6 bases, there was a span of 10 bases. This CDR3 comprises 13 residues. The CDR3 protein is CASSQMPLDGYTF. In nucleotides, the CDR3 is TGCGCCAGCAGTCAAATGCCTCTGGATGGCTACACCTTC.

Many counts were recorded for this clone. The gene calls are TRBV11-3 and TRBJ1-2; D gene uncertain. V dropped 4 bases and J dropped 4 bases, with 13 bases sitting between them. The V gene's germline CDR1 is SGHNT and CDR2 YENEEA. This CDR3 contains 14 residues. In nucleotides, the CDR3 is TGTGCCAGCAGCTCAGTTCCCGGGCTCTATGGCTACACCTTC. Amino acids: CASSSVPGLYGYTF.

CDR3 amino acids: CASSEVPSTQYF. In nucleotides, the CDR3 is TGTGCCAGCAGTGAAGTCCCTAGTACGCAGTATTTT. The gene calls are TRBV9 and TRBJ2-3; D gene unclear. V lost 5 bases, J lost 8 bases, and 12 bases lay in between. The CDR3 covers 12 residues. Germline V lookup: CDR1 SGDLS, CDR2 YYNGEE. The full variable domain, completed using reference TRBV9 and TRBJ2-3, is DSGVTQTPKHLITATGQRVTLRCSPRSGDLSVYWYQQSLDQGLQFLIQYYNGEERAKGNILERFSAQQFPDLHSELNLSSLELGDSALYFCASSEVPSTQYFGPGTRLTVL.